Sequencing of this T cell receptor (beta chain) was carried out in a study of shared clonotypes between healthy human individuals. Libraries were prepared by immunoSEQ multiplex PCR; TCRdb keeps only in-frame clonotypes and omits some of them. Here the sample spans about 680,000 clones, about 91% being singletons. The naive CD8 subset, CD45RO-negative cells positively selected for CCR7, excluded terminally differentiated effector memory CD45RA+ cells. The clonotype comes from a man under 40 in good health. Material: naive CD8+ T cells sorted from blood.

CDR3 loop: CASSIEDTWGETQYF. The DNA for the CDR3 is TGTGCCAGTAGTATAGAGGACACCTGGGGGGAGACCCAGTACTTC. This chain joins TRBV19 and TRBJ2-5; the D call may be TRBD1 or TRBD2 (5 bases each). Trimming took off 0 bases at V and 5 bases at J, with 13 bases between the two ends. The CDR3 runs to 15 residues. Germline CDR1 is LNHDA and CDR2 is SQIVND (reference sequence).